The 32 T cell receptor beta chains in this list originate from one sample, sequenced in a study of naive CD8 T cells in extremely preterm neonates. Deliveries were elective term cesareans at roughly 35-41 weeks, with no labor or membrane rupture. Profiled with immunoSEQ multiplex PCR; TCRdb holds only in-frame clones, not every one. The table has some 6,100 clones, 98% seen once. The material sequenced was naive CD8+ T cells from cord blood. The source of these receptors is a newborn in good health.

The chain links TRBV7-3 to TRBJ2-7, with TRBD1 matching 9 bases. Germline CDR1 SGHTA, CDR2 FQGTGA. The CDR3 loop spans 16 amino acids. Losses at the gene ends were 3 bases for V and 2 bases for J; bases not matched to a gene: 8. The CDR3 nucleotides read TGTGCCAGCAGCTTGGGACCGAGACAGGGGGCCTACGAGCAGTACTTC. Protein product: CASSLGPRQGAYEQYF.

The chain joins TRBV4-2 to TRBJ2-7, with D maybe TRBD2 (5 bases). V lost 2 bases, J lost 6 bases, and 8 bases lay in between. The CDR3 is 12 amino acids. Germline CDR1 and CDR2: LGHNA and YNFKEQ. The CDR3 bases are TGTGCCAGCAGCCAACCGCTAGCCGAGCAGTACTTC. Residues: CASSQPLAEQYF.

The chain couples TRBV11-3 to TRBJ2-2; TRBD1 matches at 7 bases. The CDR3 contains 13 residues. V was pared by 4 bases and J by 4 bases, with 0 bases of the junction left unmatched. Germline-derived CDR1 and CDR2 are SGHNT and YENEEA. The CDR3, as DNA: TGTGCCAGCAGCTACAGGGGCACCGGGGAGCTGTTTTTT. This translates into CASSYRGTGELFF.

The chain is built from TRBV9 and TRBJ1-1; no reliable D call. The CDR3 length is 13 residues. Germline V gene data show CDR1 as SGDLS and CDR2 as YYNGEE. Deletions cut 5 bases from V and 5 bases from J, with 13 bases between. The CDR3 here is CASSFGSGTEAFF. The CDR3 coding sequence is TGTGCCAGCAGTTTTGGTTCGGGTACTGAAGCTTTCTTT.

The chain has TRBV30 and TRBJ2-2; 7 positions agree with TRBD2. This CDR3 region has 14 residues. The germline V gene encodes CDR1 GTSNPN and CDR2 SVGIG (reference sequence). Germline trimming cut 4 bases from V and 1 base from J; bases unmatched to any gene: 3. This CDR3 reads CAWMERENTGELFF. CDR3 nucleotide sequence: TGTGCCTGGATGGAGCGGGAGAACACCGGGGAGCTGTTTTTT.

The chain joins TRBV30 to TRBJ1-2; D remains unclear. Germline values: CDR1 GTSNPN, CDR2 SVGIG (reference sequence). Deletions cut 2 bases from V and 8 bases from J, with 21 bases between. The CDR3 has 15 amino acids. CDR3 residues: CAWSPTYSVWEGYTF. For the CDR3, the DNA is TGTGCCTGGAGTCCTACCTATAGCGTTTGGGAAGGCTACACCTTC.

V is TRBV7-2 and J is TRBJ2-3; D gene unclear. V shed 3 bases and J shed 0 bases, with 7 bases lying between them. The CDR3 has 14 amino acids. The V gene's germline CDR1 is SGHTA and CDR2 FQGNSA. The CDR3 DNA is TGTGCCAGCAGCTTTCCATTTAGCACAGATACGCAGTATTTT. It encodes CASSFPFSTDTQYF. Together with reference TRBV7-2 and TRBJ2-3, the CDR3 gives the full variable domain: GAGVSQSPSNKVTEKGKDVELRCDPISGHTALYWYRQSLGQGLEFLIYFQGNSAPDKSGLPSDRFSAERTGGSVSTLTIQRTQQEDSAVYLCASSFPFSTDTQYFGPGTRLTVL.

CDR3 residues: CASSLTATNEKLFF. The CDR3 region has the DNA TGTGCCAGCAGCCTAACTGCAACTAATGAAAAACTGTTTTTT. This rearrangement joins TRBV7-9 to TRBJ1-4; no definite D call. The V end was cut by 5 bases, the J end by 0 bases, with 7 bases between. The CDR3 loop spans 14 amino acids. Per the germline V gene, CDR1 is SEHNR and CDR2 is FQNEAQ (reference sequence).

The chain recombines TRBV5-6 with TRBJ2-1; TRBD1 is a possible D gene (6 bases). The CDR3 sequence is 15 residues long. V was trimmed by 7 bases and J by 2 bases, leaving 16 bases between them. The germline V gene has CDR1 SGHDT and CDR2 YYEEEE. CDR3 bases: TGTGCCAGCTGGGAATCACAGGGCCCCTACAATGAGCAGTTCTTC. Translated: CASWESQGPYNEQFF.

The chain recombines TRBV28 with TRBJ2-5; 9 bases fit TRBD2. With V trimmed by 10 bases and J by 5 bases, 11 bases remained unmatched. The CDR3 is made up of 14 amino acids. Germline V CDR1 and CDR2: MDHEN, SYDVKM. CDR3 region: CATYRREGRETQYF. The CDR3 region has the DNA TGTGCCACCTACAGGCGGGAGGGCCGGGAGACCCAGTACTTC.

V and J are TRBV28 and TRBJ2-7; 12 nucleotides align to TRBD2. The CDR3 sequence is 14 residues long. V was pared by 3 bases and J by 4 bases, with 1 base of the junction left unmatched. The germline V gene encodes CDR1 MDHEN and CDR2 SYDVKM. The CDR3 loop reads CASSLTSGSYEQYF. CDR3 sequence (DNA): TGTGCCAGCAGTTTGACTAGCGGGAGTTACGAGCAGTACTTC.

The chain uses TRBV4-2 and TRBJ2-7, with D perhaps matching TRBD2 (6 bases). V was clipped by 1 base and J by 5 bases, with 6 bases between them. The CDR3 spans 12 residues. Germline CDR1 is LGHNA and CDR2 is YNFKEQ. DNA for the CDR3: TGTGCCAGCAGCCAAGGGGGGGACGAGCAGTACTTC. Its translation: CASSQGGDEQYF.

The chain combines TRBV11-2 with TRBJ2-1, with D possibly being TRBD1 (5 bases). The CDR3 is 12 amino acids. Trimming cost V 7 bases and J 4 bases, with 8 bases left between them. CDR1 and CDR2 from the germline V gene are SGHAT and FQNNGV. CDR3 DNA sequence: TGTGCCAGCATCGACAGATACAATGAGCAGTTCTTC. It codes for CASIDRYNEQFF.

The chain has TRBV30 and TRBJ2-1, with 10 bases that match TRBD2. Looked up from germline, CDR1 is GTSNPN and CDR2 is SVGIG (reference sequence). This CDR3 spans 14 amino acids. V gave up 7 bases and J gave up 7 bases; unmatched junction bases: 10. This chain's CDR3 is CASGAGGPGNEQFF. DNA of the CDR3: TGTGCCTCGGGAGCGGGAGGGCCGGGGAATGAGCAGTTCTTC.

This clone was counted once. The V and J genes are TRBV21-1 and TRBJ2-5; the table's D call, TRBD1, has no DNA check behind it. The J call may be wrong; the DNA end is better matched by TRBJ2-7. TRBV21-1 is designated a pseudogene. This CDR3 is 17 amino acids long. CDR3 in DNA: TGTGCCAGCATCAGAGACGGGGACAGGGGGCCCTCCTACGAGCAGTACTTC. As protein: CASIRDGDRGPSYEQYF.

The chain recombines TRBV13 with TRBJ1-1; 8 nucleotides match TRBD1. The germline gives CDR1 PRHDT, CDR2 FYEKMQ (reference sequence). Unmatched junction bases numbered 9, after V lost 6 bases and J lost 3 bases. The CDR3 consists of 15 residues. CDR3 DNA: TGTGCCAGCAGTTTGGGGACAGGCCCTCACACTGAAGCTTTCTTT. Encoded protein: CASSLGTGPHTEAFF.

Here the CDR3 DNA reads TGCGCCAGCAGCTACCCCGGGACAGGGCTCTACGAGCAGTACTTC. Its protein product is CASSYPGTGLYEQYF. The genes are TRBV10-2 and TRBJ2-7, with 9 bases that match TRBD1. V shed 6 bases, J shed 3 bases, and the junction held 9 bases outside the gene matches. From germline, CDR1 is WSHSY and CDR2 SAAADI. This CDR3 is built from 15 residues.

The V and J genes are TRBV6-1 and TRBJ2-7; TRBD2 matches at 9 bases. The V gene's germline CDR1 is MNHNS and CDR2 SASEGT. V lost 4 bases to trimming and J lost 6 bases; unmatched junction nucleotides: 16. This CDR3 contains 17 residues. CDR3 amino acids: CASSGFGTSRLSGEQYF. The CDR3 DNA is TGTGCCAGCAGTGGCTTTGGGACTAGCCGACTCTCGGGCGAGCAGTACTTC.

V usage is TRBV9 and J usage is TRBJ1-2; 11 nucleotides match TRBD1. This CDR3 is built from 17 residues. The germline gives CDR1 SGDLS, CDR2 YYNGEE. J was trimmed by 2 bases and V by 3 bases; bases with no gene match: 9. The CDR3 nucleotides are TGTGCCAGCAGCGACGAACCCGGACAGGGGGCGAACTATGGCTACACCTTC. Protein sequence: CASSDEPGQGANYGYTF. Filled out from reference TRBV9 and TRBJ1-2, the complete variable domain reads DSGVTQTPKHLITATGQRVTLRCSPRSGDLSVYWYQQSLDQGLQFLIQYYNGEERAKGNILERFSAQQFPDLHSELNLSSLELGDSALYFCASSDEPGQGANYGYTFGSGTRLTVV.

DNA for the CDR3: TGTGCCAGCAGTTTGTATTACTCAGGGTTGGACAATGAAAAACTGTTTTTT. This codes for CASSLYYSGLDNEKLFF. The chain carries TRBV27 and TRBJ1-4; the D gene is possibly TRBD1 (5 bases). Trimming stripped 3 bases from V and 5 bases from J, with 19 bases between. The germline CDR1 and CDR2 sequences are MNHEY and SMNVEV (reference sequence). The CDR3 has 17 amino acids.

The CDR3 DNA sequence: TGCGCCAGCACAGGCTCCTACGAGCAGTACTTC. Its translation: CASTGSYEQYF. This chain links TRBV10-1 with TRBJ2-7; D is unclear. The CDR3 length is 11 residues. Looked up from germline, CDR1 is WNHNN and CDR2 is SYGVQD (reference sequence). Trimming removed 7 bases from V and 0 bases from J, with 4 bases in between.

This chain connects TRBV4-1 to TRBJ2-7; 13 bases are shared with TRBD2. Germline trimming cut 4 bases from V and 3 bases from J; bases unmatched to any gene: 3. The CDR3 sequence is 15 residues long. Germline V gene lookup returns CDR1 MGHRA and CDR2 YSYEKL. The CDR3 loop reads CASSLTSGGVYEQYF. In nucleotides, the CDR3 is TGCGCCAGCAGCCTCACTAGCGGGGGGGTCTACGAGCAGTACTTC.

The chain has TRBV30 and TRBJ2-1, with 8 bases identical to TRBD2. This CDR3 is 14 amino acids long. Germline loops: CDR1 GTSNPN, CDR2 SVGIG (reference sequence). Trimming cost V 1 base and J 9 bases; bases outside gene matches: 8. The DNA for the CDR3 is TGTGCCTGGAGTGGGGGACTAGGGCTAACTGAGCAGTTCTTC. Protein product: CAWSGGLGLTEQFF. The whole variable domain, remainder taken from reference TRBV30 and TRBJ2-1, is SQTIHQWPATLVQPVGSPLSLECTVEGTSNPNLYWYRQAAGRGLQLLFYSVGIGQISSEVPQNLSASRPQDRQFILSSKKLLLSDSGFYLCAWSGGLGLTEQFFGPGTRLTVL.

The chain has TRBV2 and TRBJ1-2, with 8 bases that match TRBD1. The CDR3 is made up of 15 amino acids. V trimming: 4 bases; J trimming: 8 bases; junction bases outside the gene matches: 12. CDR1 and CDR2 (germline): SNHLY, FYNNEI. The DNA for the CDR3 is TGTGCCAGCAGTGGATACCGGCAGGGGGCGGTCGGCTACACCTTC. Its translation: CASSGYRQGAVGYTF.

In regard to this clone: Other nucleotide sequences from this sample produce the same CDR3. The chain recombines TRBV4-1 with TRBJ2-1, with D possibly being TRBD1 (6 bases). Germline V gene sequence: CDR1 MGHRA, CDR2 YSYEKL. CDR3 length: 16 residues. Trimming removed 0 bases from V and 0 bases from J, with 9 bases in between. Here the CDR3 reads CASSQDEGGSYNEQFF. CDR3 sequence (DNA): TGCGCCAGCAGCCAAGATGAAGGGGGCTCCTACAATGAGCAGTTCTTC.

The DNA of the CDR3 is TGTGCCAGCAGTTTACAGGGTAACTATGGCTACACCTTC. Amino acid sequence: CASSLQGNYGYTF. V is TRBV27 and J is TRBJ1-2; a weak D match, TRBD1 (5 bases). The germline V and J ends were trimmed by 2 bases and 1 base, with 5 bases remaining between them. The CDR3 is 13 residues long. Germline CDR1 MNHEY, CDR2 SMNVEV (reference sequence).

With respect to this clone: Other DNA sequences in this sample translate to the same CDR3. The chain uses TRBV11-2 and TRBJ1-5, with 10 bases matching TRBD1. CDR3 size: 13 residues. J was trimmed by 7 bases and V by 5 bases; bases with no gene match: 2. Germline V CDR1 and CDR2: SGHAT, FQNNGV. This CDR3 is CASSGTGDQPQHF. The DNA of the CDR3 is TGTGCCAGCAGCGGGACAGGGGACCAGCCCCAGCATTTT.

V is TRBV7-9 and J is TRBJ1-1; 8 nucleotides align to TRBD1. CDR1 SEHNR and CDR2 FQNEAQ come from the germline V gene (reference sequence). CDR3 length equals 13 residues. Trimming removed 5 bases from V and 1 base from J; junction bases left unmatched: 0. The CDR3 loop reads CASSQGANTEAFF. The CDR3 DNA is TGTGCCAGCAGCCAGGGGGCGAACACTGAAGCTTTCTTT.

The table lists this clone with a count of one. The CDR3 is CASSQGLASSYEQYF. In DNA form, the CDR3 reads TGCGCCAGCAGCCAAGGACTAGCGAGCTCCTACGAGCAGTACTTC. The chain uses TRBV4-1 and TRBJ2-7; 8 bases fit TRBD2. From germline, CDR1 is MGHRA and CDR2 YSYEKL. This CDR3 comprises 15 residues. V lost 1 base and J lost 0; bases outside the gene matches: 2.

Note on this clone: Relative to the germline gene, one junction end is altered; a read error may explain this. Other nucleotide sequences in the sample specify the same CDR3. The V call is TRBV28, the J call TRBJ1-5, with no clear D. Germline V CDR1 and CDR2: MDHEN, SYDVKM. The CDR3 has 14 amino acids. The CDR3 is CASSPLTGNQPQHF. The CDR3 DNA reads TGTGCTAGCAGTCCCCTGACGGGGAATCAGCCCCAGCATTTT. The variable domain in full, with the rest retrieved from reference TRBV28 and TRBJ1-5, is DVKVTQSSRYLVKRTGEKVFLECVQDMDHENMFWYRQDPGLGLRLIYFSYDVKMKEKGDIPEGYSVSREKKERFSLILESASTNQTSMYLCASSPLTGNQPQHFGDGTRLSIL.

This chain uses TRBV6-5 with TRBJ2-7; TRBD1 matches at 8 bases. V trimming: 5 bases; J trimming: 7 bases; junction bases outside the gene matches: 10. CDR3 size: 14 residues. Germline V gene lookup returns CDR1 MNHEY and CDR2 SVGAGI. For the CDR3, the DNA is TGTGCCAGCAGTATCCCAGGGACAGGAAGAGAGCAGTACTTC. Protein sequence: CASSIPGTGREQYF.

V usage is TRBV7-8 and J usage is TRBJ1-1; D perhaps matches TRBD1 (6 bases). From germline, CDR1 is SGHVS and CDR2 FQNEAQ. The V gene lost 5 bases and the J gene lost 0 bases, with 16 bases spanning the gap. CDR3 size: 16 residues. The CDR3 bases are TGTGCCAGCAGCCCCCAGCAGGGGCAGATGAACACTGAAGCTTTCTTT. Its translation: CASSPQQGQMNTEAFF.